This T cell receptor (beta chain) was captured by sequencing in a study of Graves' ophthalmopathy and Graves' hyperthyroidism. This CDR3 is 16 amino acids long. J gave up 5 bases and V 5 bases, and 14 bases lay outside the gene matches. Germline CDR1 reads MNHEY; CDR2 reads SMNVEV (reference sequence). Broader study findings: From stable hyperthyroidism, ophthalmopathy was separated by a 13-signature model with 85% to 90% sensitivity and less than 82% specificity.

As the template, RNA transcripts were used to amplify TCR beta CDR3 regions. The workflow started with a first-round RT-PCR run with HTBI primers and then moved on to a second-round multiplex PCR. A single record per CDR3 protein comes from TCRdb applying MiXCR to the multiplex PCR reads. This sample has some 350,000 distinct CDR3 sequences, with about 18% found just once. About this clonotype itself: Its antigen is undetermined.

The V and J genes are TRBV27 and TRBJ2-7, with 8 bases lining up with TRBD2. This TCR derives from an adult woman with stable Graves' hyperthyroidism. Sequencing was performed on peripheral blood. DNA for the CDR3: TGTGCCAGCAGTGGAATCCCCCCGGGAGGGAGCAACGAGCAGTACTTC. It encodes CASSGIPPGGSNEQYF.